The entry below gives a single TCR beta chain sequence along with its context. Its target is not known. These data come from a study of blood T cells in healthy people across ages. Findings and limits, study-wide: Per million T cells, the diversity of TCR beta decreased roughly linearly as age advanced.

This CDR3 comprises 15 residues. The V gene lost 5 bases and the J gene lost 4 bases, with 16 bases spanning the gap. Germline V gives CDR1 SGHTA, CDR2 FQGNSA. A J-beta primer mix and a sample-barcoded 5' primer were used in a second PCR of roughly 6 to 11 cycles. TCRdb ran MiXCR on the 5' RACE reads and lists one entry per CDR3 protein. The repertoire has over a million distinct CDR3 sequences, approximately 39% of them found once; the top ten carry 4%. This clonotype was obtained from a woman aged 18 to 35 in good health. The V call is TRBV7-2, the J call TRBJ2-3; no firm D call. Material for sequencing was blood. CDR3 amino acids: CASSIRARGADTQYF. The CDR3 nucleotides read TGTGCCAGCAGCATCCGGGCAAGAGGCGCAGATACGCAGTATTTT.